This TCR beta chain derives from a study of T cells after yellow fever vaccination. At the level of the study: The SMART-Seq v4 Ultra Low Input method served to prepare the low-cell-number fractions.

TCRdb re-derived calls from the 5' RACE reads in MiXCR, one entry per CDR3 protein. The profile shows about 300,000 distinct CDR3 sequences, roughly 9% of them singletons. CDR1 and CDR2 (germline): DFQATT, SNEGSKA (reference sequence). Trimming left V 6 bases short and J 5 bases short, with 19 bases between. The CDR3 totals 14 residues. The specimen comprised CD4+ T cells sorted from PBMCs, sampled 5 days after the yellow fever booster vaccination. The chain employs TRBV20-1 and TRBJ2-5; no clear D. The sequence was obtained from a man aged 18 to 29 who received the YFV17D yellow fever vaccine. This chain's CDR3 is CSATRAEPEETQYF. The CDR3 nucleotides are TGCAGTGCGACACGGGCCGAGCCTGAGGAGACCCAGTACTTC.